This passage covers 3 T cell receptor beta chains from one sample sequenced in a study of cytomegalovirus exposure and HLA in healthy donors. It was with 60 Vbeta and 13 Jbeta primers that the PCR ran. Sequencing was performed with immunoSEQ multiplex PCR; in TCRdb, only in-frame clones are kept and a portion is missing. The sample has about 270,000 clones; around 66% are singletons. The sample was PBMCs. The source is a female donor in good health and CMV-seronegative.

This clone was found a few times. The chain uses TRBV7-2 and TRBJ2-1; a weak D match, TRBD2 (5 bases). Germline V gene data show CDR1 as SGHTA and CDR2 as FQGNSA. Trimming stripped 0 bases from V and 0 bases from J, with 21 bases between. The CDR3 covers 20 residues. The CDR3 loop is CASSLAPAVGNSSSYNEQFF. CDR3 DNA: TGTGCCAGCAGCTTAGCGCCAGCGGTCGGAAATTCGAGCTCCTACAATGAGCAGTTCTTC.

The CDR3 here is CASSQSDREYNEQFF. The CDR3 nucleotides read TGTGCCAGCAGCCAATCGGATCGGGAGTATAATGAGCAGTTCTTC. The chain is built from TRBV4-2 and TRBJ2-1; D is possibly TRBD2 (6 bases). CDR1 is LGHNA and CDR2 is YNFKEQ in the germline V gene. The CDR3 spans 15 residues. The V end lost 2 bases, the J end lost 7 bases, and 15 bases lay between the germline ends.

With regard to this clone: Different DNA sequences within this sample yield the same CDR3. This chain links TRBV5-4 with TRBJ2-7, with a tentative D call TRBD1 (6 bases). CDR3 length: 13 amino acids. The V gene lost 0 bases and the J gene lost 6 bases, with 10 bases spanning the gap. Germline V gene lookup returns CDR1 SGHNT and CDR2 YYREEE (reference sequence). The DNA of the CDR3 is TGTGCCAGCAGCTTGGAACAGGGCAGCGAGCAGTACTTC. It translates to CASSLEQGSEQYF.